This TCR beta chain was sequenced during a study of T-cell reconstitution after alpha-beta-depleted transplantation in children. Study results and limitations: After one year, T-cell counts and TCRbeta diversity mostly came from new T cells.

Preparing the TCRbeta library involved the use of unique molecular identifiers. MiXCR was run by TCRdb on the PCR reads, yielding one entry per CDR3 protein. Among some 300,000 distinct CDR3 sequences listed, around 10% were seen once. In its sample, this clonotype was seen many times. Its matching antigen is unknown. V gave up 5 bases and J gave up 3 bases, with 13 bases separating them. Germline V gene lookup returns CDR1 SGHVS and CDR2 FNYEAQ. The CDR3 is 15 residues long. Sample: PBMCs, taken before TCRalphabeta/CD19-depleted stem cell transplant. The sequence came from a boy in the first two years of life with acute myeloid leukemia, due to receive a stem cell transplant. The chain uses TRBV7-6 and TRBJ2-2; D is perhaps TRBD1 (5 bases). The CDR3 here is CASSPRTSYTGELFF. The CDR3 DNA reads TGTGCCAGCAGCCCTCGGACATCGTACACCGGGGAGCTGTTTTTT.